This T cell receptor beta chain stems from a study of Ad26.COV2.S vaccination and SARS-CoV-2 variants. This clone appeared once. The method was immunoSEQ multiplex PCR; TCRdb's version includes in-frame clones alone and lacks a portion of them. The data contain 300,000 to 400,000 clones, 92% of them seen just once; the ten biggest clones take up around 4.2%. CDR1 and CDR2 (germline): LGHDT, YNNKEL (reference sequence). The V end lost 0 bases, the J end lost 7 bases, and 10 bases lay between the germline ends. The CDR3 has 13 amino acids. The TCR originated in a human donor who had recovered from COVID-19. The chain has TRBV3-1 (or the pseudogene TRBV3-2) and TRBJ2-7; weak D call: TRBD2 (6 bases). The starting material was peripheral blood, obtained after recovery from COVID-19. The CDR3 is CASSQDPGDEQYF. Here the CDR3 DNA reads TGTGCCAGCAGCCAAGATCCGGGGGATGAGCAGTACTTC.